This T cell receptor beta chain was sequenced in a study of beta chain features in type 1 diabetes. The CDR3 is 14 amino acids. Looked up from germline, CDR1 is SGHRS and CDR2 is YFSETQ. V shed 6 bases and J 4 bases; nucleotides not matched to a gene: 7. The entirety of the isolated RNA underwent reverse transcription, so expressed TCRB transcripts were sequenced. TCRdb's copy holds only in-frame clones and misses some; the assay was immunoSEQ multiplex PCR. The data show 430,000 or so clones, with over 10% seen just once and about 0.045% held by the top ten. Whole-study results and caveats: Whether HLA type affects TCRB rearrangement stayed undetermined in the present work.

Comment on this clone: Its specificity is unknown.

This receptor was taken from a woman aged 18-30 years in good health. The source material was naive CD4+ T cells from blood. V is TRBV5-1 and J is TRBJ2-3; 8 bases are a match to TRBD1. The CDR3 DNA follows: TGCGCCAGCATCCCGACAGGGGCCCCAGATACGCAGTATTTT. It translates to CASIPTGAPDTQYF.